This TCR beta chain was captured in a study of shared clonotypes between healthy human individuals. General study points: Donor scarcity curtailed the genetic and exposure-history diversity represented herein.

CDR1 is SGHVS and CDR2 is FNYEAQ in the germline V gene. Germline trimming cut 4 bases from V and 2 bases from J; bases unmatched to any gene: 4. The CDR3 length is 14 residues. In the study's own analysis: Filtering differed for immunoSEQ, which gave only junction sequences without quality scores. Produced via immunoSEQ multiplex PCR; TCRdb's table is partial and in-frame only. D and trimming come from the DNA, and the V and J calls and clone size come from that table. The sample contains approximately 2.1 million clones, more than 85% of which appear only once. Remarks on this clone: Its specificity is not known.

Sequences were obtained from naive CD4+ T cells from PBMCs. The subset: CD45RA+ positively selected. The chain combines TRBV7-6 with TRBJ2-5; TRBD1 matches at 7 bases. The TCR originated in a man aged 18-30 years in good health. Some clones in this sample may be carry-over from other donors' samples. Here the CDR3 reads CASSSGTVQETQYF. CDR3 DNA: TGTGCCAGCAGCTCTGGGACAGTTCAAGAGACCCAGTACTTC.